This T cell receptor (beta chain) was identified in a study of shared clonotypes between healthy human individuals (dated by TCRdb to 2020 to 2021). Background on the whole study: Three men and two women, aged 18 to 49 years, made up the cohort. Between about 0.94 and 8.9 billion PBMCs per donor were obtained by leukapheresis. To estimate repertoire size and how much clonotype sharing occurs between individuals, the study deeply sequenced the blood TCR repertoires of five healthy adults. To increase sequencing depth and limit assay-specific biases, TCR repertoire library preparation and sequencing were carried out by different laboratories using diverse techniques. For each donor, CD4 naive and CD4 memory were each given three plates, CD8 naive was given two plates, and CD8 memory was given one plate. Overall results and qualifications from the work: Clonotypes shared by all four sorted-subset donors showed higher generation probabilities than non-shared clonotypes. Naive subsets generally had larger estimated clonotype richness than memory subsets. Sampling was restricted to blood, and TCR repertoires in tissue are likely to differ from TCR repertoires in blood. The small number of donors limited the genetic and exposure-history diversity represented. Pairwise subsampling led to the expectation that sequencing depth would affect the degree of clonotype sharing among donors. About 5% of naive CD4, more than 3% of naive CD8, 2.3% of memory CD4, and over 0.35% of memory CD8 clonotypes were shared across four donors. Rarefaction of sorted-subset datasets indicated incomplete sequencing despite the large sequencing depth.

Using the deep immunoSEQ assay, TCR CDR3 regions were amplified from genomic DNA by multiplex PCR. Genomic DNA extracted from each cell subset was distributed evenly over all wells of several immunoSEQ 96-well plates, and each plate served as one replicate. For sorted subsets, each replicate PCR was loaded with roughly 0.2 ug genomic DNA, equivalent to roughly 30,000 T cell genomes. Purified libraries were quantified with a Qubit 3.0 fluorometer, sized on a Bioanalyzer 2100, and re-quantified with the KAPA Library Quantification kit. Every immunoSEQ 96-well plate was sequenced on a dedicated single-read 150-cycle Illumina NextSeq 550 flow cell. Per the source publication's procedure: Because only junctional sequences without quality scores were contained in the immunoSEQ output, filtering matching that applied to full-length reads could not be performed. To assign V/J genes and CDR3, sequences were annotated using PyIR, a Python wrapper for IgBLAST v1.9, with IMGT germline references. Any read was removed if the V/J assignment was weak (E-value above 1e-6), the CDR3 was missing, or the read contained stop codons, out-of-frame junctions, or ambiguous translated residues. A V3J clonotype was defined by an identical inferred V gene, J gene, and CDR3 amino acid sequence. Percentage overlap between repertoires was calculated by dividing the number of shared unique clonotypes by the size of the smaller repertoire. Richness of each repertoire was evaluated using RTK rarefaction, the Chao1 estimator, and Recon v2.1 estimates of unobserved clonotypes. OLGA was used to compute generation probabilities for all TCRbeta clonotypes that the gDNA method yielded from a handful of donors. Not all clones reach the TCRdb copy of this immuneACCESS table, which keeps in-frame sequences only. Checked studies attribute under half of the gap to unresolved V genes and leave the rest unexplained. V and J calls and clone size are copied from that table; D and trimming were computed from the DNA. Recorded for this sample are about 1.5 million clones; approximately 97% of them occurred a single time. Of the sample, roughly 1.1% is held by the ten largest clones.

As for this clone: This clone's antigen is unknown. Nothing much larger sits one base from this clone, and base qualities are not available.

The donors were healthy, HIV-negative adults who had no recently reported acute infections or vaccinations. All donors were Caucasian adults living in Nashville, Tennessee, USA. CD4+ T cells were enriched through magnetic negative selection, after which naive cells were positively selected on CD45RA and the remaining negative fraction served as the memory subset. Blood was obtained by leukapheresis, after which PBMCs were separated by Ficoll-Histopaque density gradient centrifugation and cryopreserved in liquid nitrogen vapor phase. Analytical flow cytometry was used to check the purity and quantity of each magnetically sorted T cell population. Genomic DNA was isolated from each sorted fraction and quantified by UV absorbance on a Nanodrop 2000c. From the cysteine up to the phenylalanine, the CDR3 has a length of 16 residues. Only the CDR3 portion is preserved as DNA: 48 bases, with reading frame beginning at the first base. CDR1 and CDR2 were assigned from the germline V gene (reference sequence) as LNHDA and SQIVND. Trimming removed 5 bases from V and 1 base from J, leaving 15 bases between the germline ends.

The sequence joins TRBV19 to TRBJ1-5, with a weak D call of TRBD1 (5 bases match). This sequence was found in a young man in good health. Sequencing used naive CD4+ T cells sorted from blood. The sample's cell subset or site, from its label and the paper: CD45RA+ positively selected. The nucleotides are TGTGCCAGTAGTTTGCGTGGCAGGGCGAGCAATCAGCCCCAGCATTTT. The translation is CASSLRGRASNQPQHF. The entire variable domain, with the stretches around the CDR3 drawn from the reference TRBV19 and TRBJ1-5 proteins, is DGGITQSPKYLFRKEGQNVTLSCEQNLNHDAMYWYRQDPGQGLRLIYYSQIVNDFQKGDIAEGYSVSREKKESFPLTVTSAQKNPTAFYLCASSLRGRASNQPQHFGDGTRLSIL.